This TCR beta chain emerged from a study of blood T cell repertoires in COVID-19. Study information: Acute-phase and convalescent COVID-19 samples originated in the United States, Italy and Spain. Sources were T cells, B-cell-depleted T cells, or PBMCs; the material itself was cDNA or gDNA.

Germline loops: CDR1 PRHDT, CDR2 FYEKMQ (reference sequence). The CDR3 has 14 residues. The germline V and J ends were trimmed by 4 bases and 3 bases, with 13 bases remaining between them. Original processing methods: Estimated nucleated cell counts came from reference gene primer amplification. Sequencing was performed with immunoSEQ multiplex PCR; in TCRdb, only in-frame clones are kept and a portion is missing. V, J and clone size are those of that table, while D and trimming were read from the DNA. The sample records 200,000 to 300,000 clones, 84% being singletons. Sequencing used peripheral blood. The source of this sequence is a man aged 35 to 55 who had recovered from COVID-19. This sequence joins TRBV13 and TRBJ2-7; D is uncertain. The DNA of the CDR3 is TGTGCCAGCAGCTCCGAGCAAGTCTACTACGAGCAGTACTTC. It codes for CASSSEQVYYEQYF.